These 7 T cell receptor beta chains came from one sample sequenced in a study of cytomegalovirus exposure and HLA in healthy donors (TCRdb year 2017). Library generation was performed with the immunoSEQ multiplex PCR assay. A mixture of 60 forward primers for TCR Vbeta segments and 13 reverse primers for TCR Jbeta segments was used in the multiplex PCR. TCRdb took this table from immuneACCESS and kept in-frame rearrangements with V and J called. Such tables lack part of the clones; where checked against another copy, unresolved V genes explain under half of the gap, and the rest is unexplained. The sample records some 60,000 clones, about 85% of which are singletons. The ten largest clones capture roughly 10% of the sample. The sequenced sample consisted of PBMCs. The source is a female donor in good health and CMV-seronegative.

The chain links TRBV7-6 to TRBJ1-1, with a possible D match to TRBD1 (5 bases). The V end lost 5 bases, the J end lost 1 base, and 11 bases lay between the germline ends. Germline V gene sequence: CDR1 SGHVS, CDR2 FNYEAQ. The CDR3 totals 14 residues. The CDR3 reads CASSAGGGNTEAFF. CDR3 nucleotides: TGTGCCAGCAGCGCCGGGGGAGGGAACACTGAAGCTTTCTTT. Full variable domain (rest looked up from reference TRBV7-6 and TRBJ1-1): GAGVSQSPRYKVTKRGQDVALRCDPISGHVSLYWYRQALGQGPEFLTYFNYEAQQDKSGLPNDRFSAERPEGSISTLTIQRTEQRDSAMYRCASSAGGGNTEAFFGQGTRLTVV.

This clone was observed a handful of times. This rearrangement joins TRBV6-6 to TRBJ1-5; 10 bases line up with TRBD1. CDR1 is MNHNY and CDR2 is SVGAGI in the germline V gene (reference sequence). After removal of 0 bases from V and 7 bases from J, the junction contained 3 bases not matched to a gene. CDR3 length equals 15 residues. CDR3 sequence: CASSYSRDRGQPQHF. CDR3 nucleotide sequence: TGTGCCAGCAGTTACTCAAGGGACAGGGGACAGCCCCAGCATTTT.

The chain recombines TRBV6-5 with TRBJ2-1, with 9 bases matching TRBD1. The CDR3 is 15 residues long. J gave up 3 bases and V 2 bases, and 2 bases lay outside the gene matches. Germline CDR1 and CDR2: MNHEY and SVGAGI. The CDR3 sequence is CASSYDRGSYNEQFF. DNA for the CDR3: TGTGCCAGCAGTTACGACAGGGGGAGCTACAATGAGCAGTTCTTC.

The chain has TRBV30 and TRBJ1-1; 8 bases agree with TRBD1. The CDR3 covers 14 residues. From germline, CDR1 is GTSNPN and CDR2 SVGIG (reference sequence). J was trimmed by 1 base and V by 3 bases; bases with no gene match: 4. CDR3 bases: TGTGCCTGGAGCGACGGGACAGGGAACACTGAAGCTTTCTTT. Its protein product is CAWSDGTGNTEAFF.

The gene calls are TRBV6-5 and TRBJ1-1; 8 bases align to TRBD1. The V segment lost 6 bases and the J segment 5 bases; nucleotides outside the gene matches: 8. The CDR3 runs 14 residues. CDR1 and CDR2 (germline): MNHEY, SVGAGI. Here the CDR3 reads CASRNGQGGTEAFF. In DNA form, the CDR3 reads TGTGCCAGCAGAAACGGACAGGGTGGGACTGAAGCTTTCTTT.

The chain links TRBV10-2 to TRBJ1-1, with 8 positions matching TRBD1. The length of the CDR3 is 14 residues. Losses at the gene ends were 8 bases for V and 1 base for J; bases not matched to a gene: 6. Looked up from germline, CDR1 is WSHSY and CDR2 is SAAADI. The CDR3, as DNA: TGCGCCAGCCGCAAGGGACAGGAGAACACTGAAGCTTTCTTT. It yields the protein CASRKGQENTEAFF.

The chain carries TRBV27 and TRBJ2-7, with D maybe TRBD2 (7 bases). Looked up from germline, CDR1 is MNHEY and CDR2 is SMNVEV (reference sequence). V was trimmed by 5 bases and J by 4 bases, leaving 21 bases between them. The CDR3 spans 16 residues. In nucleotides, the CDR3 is TGTGCCAGCAGTCGGGGGGACCCTGGAGGGGGTTACGAGCAGTACTTC. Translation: CASSRGDPGGGYEQYF.